The rows below give T cell receptor beta chains drawn from one sample of a study of OX40 agonist ivuxolimab in advanced cancers. Sequenced by immunoSEQ multiplex PCR; TCRdb stores in-frame clones only, minus some. The table has under 85,000 clones, around 80% seen once; the top ten hold roughly 5.4%. The source was CD4+ or CD8+ T cells sorted from blood, collected in a trial of the OX40 agonist ivuxolimab. Receptors were obtained from an adult with an advanced solid tumor such as melanoma, head and neck, liver or kidney cancer. Both conserved end residues are part of each CDR3. D genes are given only for firm matches. Rows may omit the clone size; those that give it use once, few, many or a size class.

J	size	V	D	DNA	CDR3
TRBJ2-5	-	TRBV5-1	TRBD2	TGCGCCAGCAGCCAGACGCTAGCGGGAGCGTCCCAAGAGACCCAGTACTTC	CASSQTLAGASQETQYF
TRBJ2-3	few	TRBV5-1	-	TGCGCCAGCAGCCTAGACGGGGAATCAGATACGCAGTATTTT	CASSLDGESDTQYF
TRBJ2-2	-	TRBV27	TRBD2	TGTGCCAGCAGTCCGGGGGGCGGGGAGCTGTTTTTT	CASSPGGGELFF
TRBJ2-3	-	TRBV21-1	-	TGTGCCAGCGCCCCACTAGCGGGGCTCTGGGCGCAATATTTT	CASAPLAGLWAQYF
TRBJ2-1	-	TRBV27	TRBD1	TGTGCCAGCAGTCCCCGGGCGACAGGGATGATCTACAATGAGCAGTTCTTC	CASSPRATGMIYNEQFF
TRBJ2-7	-	TRBV2	-	TGTGCCAGCAGTCCTAAGTACGAGCAGTACTTC	CASSPKYEQYF
TRBJ1-5	-	TRBV4-3	-	TGCGCCAGCAGCCAAGATTTGGAACAGCCCCAGCATTTT	CASSQDLEQPQHF
TRBJ1-2	-	TRBV4-3	TRBD1	TGCGCCAGCAGCCAAGATCTTCTACAGGGGGCGTGGGGCTACACCTTC	CASSQDLLQGAWGYTF
TRBJ2-1	-	TRBV5-1	-	TGCGCCAGCAGCTGGACAGCCTCCTACAATGAGCAGTTCTTC	CASSWTASYNEQFF
TRBJ2-7	-	TRBV6-5	TRBD2	TGTGCCAGCAGTTACTGGGAGGGCGAGCAGTACTTC	CASSYWEGEQYF
TRBJ1-2	few	TRBV6-1	TRBD1	TGTGCCAGCAGTGATCGCGGACAGGGAGGGGACTATGGCTACACCTTC	CASSDRGQGGDYGYTF
TRBJ1-5	-	TRBV4-2	-	TGTGCCAGCAGCCCTTCGCCTAATAGCAATCAGCCCCAGCATTTT	CASSPSPNSNQPQHF
TRBJ2-2	once	TRBV7-9	-	TGTGCCAGCACCCCAGAGAGGGCCGGGACCGGGGAGCTGTTTTTT	CASTPERAGTGELFF
TRBJ2-3	-	TRBV6-6	-	TGTGCCAGCAGTTTTAGCACAGATACGCAGTATTTT	CASSFSTDTQYF
TRBJ1-1	-	TRBV28	TRBD1	TGTGCCAGCAGTAGCCCAAGAGGACAGGGAACCATGAACACTGAAGCTTTCTTT	CASSSPRGQGTMNTEAFF